This T cell receptor (beta chain) was retrieved from a study of control samples from healthy donors and cancer patients. Repertoires were generated with immunoSEQ multiplex PCR, while TCRdb's copy carries only in-frame clones and drops some. This table holds roughly 70,000 clones, under 90% found once. This TCR came from a man in his forties or fifties in good health. Sequencing was performed on blood.

The CDR3 sequence is CASSLFQGTSSGANVLTF. CDR3 coding DNA: TGTGCCAGCAGTTTATTCCAGGGGACTAGCTCTGGGGCCAACGTCCTGACTTTC. This rearrangement joins TRBV27 to TRBJ2-6; 8 bases match TRBD2. The V gene's germline CDR1 is MNHEY and CDR2 SMNVEV (reference sequence). V lost 1 base and J lost 0; bases outside the gene matches: 5. The CDR3 is made up of 18 amino acids.